One and the same sample provided the 11 T cell receptor beta chains below, sequenced in a study of cytomegalovirus exposure and HLA in healthy donors. PCR employed 60 Vbeta and 13 Jbeta primers. Method: immunoSEQ multiplex PCR; TCRdb's copy keeps in-frame clones and lacks some. The repertoire holds 200,000 to 250,000 clones, with around 73% as singletons. The source material was PBMCs. The receptors here all came from a male donor in good health and CMV-seronegative.

J is TRBJ2-7 and V is TRBV9, with D possibly matching TRBD2 (6 bases). Germline-derived CDR1 and CDR2 are SGDLS and YYNGEE. Trimming took 3 bases from V and 5 from J, leaving 15 bases between them. The CDR3 has 14 residues. The CDR3 sequence: CASSAGGLQDEQYF. Here the CDR3 DNA reads TGTGCCAGCAGCGCTGGGGGACTCCAGGACGAGCAGTACTTC.

The chain recombines TRBV19 with TRBJ1-4; 7 positions match TRBD1. The germline CDR1 and CDR2 sequences are LNHDA and SQIVND (reference sequence). With V trimmed by 5 bases and J by 3 bases, 3 bases remained unmatched. There are 14 residues in the CDR3. The CDR3 sequence is CASSVGTANEKLFF. CDR3 nucleotide sequence: TGTGCCAGTAGTGTCGGGACAGCTAATGAAAAACTGTTTTTT.

V usage is TRBV18 and J usage is TRBJ2-7; 12 bases map to TRBD2. V lost 0 bases, J lost 6 bases, and 9 bases stayed unmatched. The CDR3 loop spans 17 amino acids. Germline V gene sequence: CDR1 KGHSH, CDR2 LQKENI. CDR3 nucleotide sequence: TGTGCCAGCTCACCACCGTCTAGCGGGAGGGCTGGGGGCGAGCAGTACTTC. Translated, it gives CASSPPSSGRAGGEQYF.

V gene TRBV6-1 combines with J gene TRBJ1-1, with D uncertain. The V end lost 6 bases, the J end lost 0 bases, and 14 bases lay between the germline ends. Germline CDR1 reads MNHNS; CDR2 reads SASEGT. CDR3 length: 15 amino acids. The CDR3 spells CASRLSEGVNTEAFF. CDR3 DNA: TGTGCCAGCAGGCTGTCCGAGGGTGTGAACACTGAAGCTTTCTTT.

The chain couples TRBV2 to TRBJ2-7, with TRBD2 matching over 13 bases. J gave up 4 bases and V 8 bases, and 2 bases lay outside the gene matches. The germline V gene encodes CDR1 SNHLY and CDR2 FYNNEI. The CDR3 totals 13 residues. In DNA, the CDR3 is TGTGCCAGCCGGGGACTAGCGGGATACGAGCAGTACTTC. As protein: CASRGLAGYEQYF. Full variable domain (rest looked up from reference TRBV2 and TRBJ2-7): EPEVTQTPSHQVTQMGQEVILRCVPISNHLYFYWYRQILGQKVEFLVSFYNNEISEKSEIFDDQFSVERPDGSNFTLKIRSTKLEDSAMYFCASRGLAGYEQYFGPGTRLTVT.

The chain joins TRBV6-5 to TRBJ1-1, with TRBD1 matching over 8 bases. The germline V gene has CDR1 MNHEY and CDR2 SVGAGI. The CDR3 consists of 14 residues. The junction had 4 bases not matched to a gene; V was cut back by 6 bases and J by 1 base. CDR3 amino acids: CASRLGQANTEAFF. CDR3 nucleotides: TGTGCCAGCAGATTGGGACAGGCGAACACTGAAGCTTTCTTT.

CDR3 sequence: CASSSQKGHTEAFF. The CDR3 bases are TGTGCCAGCAGCTCCCAGAAGGGGCACACTGAAGCTTTCTTT. The V gene is TRBV9, the J gene TRBJ1-1, with a possible D match to TRBD1 (5 bases). CDR1 and CDR2 from the germline V gene are SGDLS and YYNGEE. Trimming left V 4 bases short and J 3 bases short, with 13 bases between. This CDR3 has 14 amino acids.

The rearrangement uses TRBV29-1 and TRBJ2-7, with D maybe TRBD2 (5 bases). The germline V and J ends were trimmed by 3 bases and 1 base, with 16 bases remaining between them. Germline assignment: CDR1 SQVTM and CDR2 ANQGSEA. The CDR3 covers 15 residues. The CDR3 DNA reads as TGCAGCGTTGAGAACGTCGAAACGGGATCCTACGAGCAGTACTTC. It translates to CSVENVETGSYEQYF.

The CDR3 sequence is CASSLVRDRLNNEQFF. The CDR3 DNA reads as TGTGCCAGCAGTTTAGTCCGGGACAGACTAAACAATGAGCAGTTCTTC. The rearrangement links TRBV2 to TRBJ2-1, with 7 bases identical to TRBD1. Looked up from germline, CDR1 is SNHLY and CDR2 is FYNNEI. The trim removed 5 bases at V and 5 bases at J, leaving 12 bases unmatched. The CDR3 is 16 amino acids.

V and J are TRBV27 and TRBJ2-7; 7 bases line up with TRBD1. Per germline, CDR1 MNHEY and CDR2 SMNVEV (reference sequence). This CDR3 has 13 amino acids. V gave up 6 bases and J gave up 2 bases; unmatched junction bases: 4. CDR3 DNA sequence: TGTGCCAGCAGGAACAGGGGAACCTACGAGCAGTACTTC. Amino acids: CASRNRGTYEQYF.

The V and J genes are TRBV6-5 and TRBJ2-1; D possibly corresponds to TRBD1 (5 bases). This CDR3 has 14 residues. Germline V lookup: CDR1 MNHEY, CDR2 SVGAGI. V was shortened by 0 bases and J by 4 bases, with 7 bases between the two germline ends. The CDR3 sequence: CASSYSDTYNEQFF. Here the CDR3 DNA reads TGTGCCAGCAGTTACTCGGACACTTACAATGAGCAGTTCTTC.